The clone carrying this T cell receptor (beta chain) appeared a single time. This record comes from a study of Ad26.COV2.S vaccination and SARS-CoV-2 variants. At the level of the study: Sample donor was a member of the COV1001 Ad26.COV2.S trial arm.

Trimming removed 0 bases at V and 8 bases at J, with 13 bases between. The CDR3 length is 13 residues. Germline V gene sequence: CDR1 SQVTM, CDR2 ANQGSEA. Described treatment: about 20 received Ad26.COV2.S at low or high dose, single or two shots; about 5 received placebo; per-sample allocation not given. Vaccine and placebo recipients were sampled on day 63 after the first injection. TCRdb keeps only in-frame clones here, not all; method: immunoSEQ multiplex PCR. The sample includes 300,000 to 350,000 clones, around 90% of them seen just once. The sequenced sample was peripheral blood, obtained in a trial of Ad26.COV2.S vaccine versus placebo. This TCR was recovered from a person between 18 and 59 years old who received the Ad26.COV2.S COVID-19 vaccine or a placebo. The chain carries TRBV29-1 and TRBJ1-2; no firm D call. In DNA form, the CDR3 reads TGCAGCGTTGAAGATTTGCGGAGGGTGGGCTACACCTTC. As protein: CSVEDLRRVGYTF.